Shown below are 24 T cell receptor beta chains from a single sample sequenced in a study of blood T cell repertoires in COVID-19. Profiled with immunoSEQ multiplex PCR; TCRdb holds only in-frame clones, not every one. The table includes 150,000 to 200,000 clones, just over 85% detected once. The specimen sequenced was peripheral blood. Receptors originate from a man in his sixties with acute or convalescent COVID-19.

CDR3 region: CAWSVGRRDNYGYTF. CDR3 nucleotide sequence: TGTGCCTGGAGTGTAGGTCGGAGGGATAACTATGGCTACACCTTC. The rearrangement joins TRBV30 to TRBJ1-2; D is undetermined. Looked up from germline, CDR1 is GTSNPN and CDR2 is SVGIG (reference sequence). This CDR3 contains 15 residues. The ends were cut back, 0 bases at V and 1 base at J, with 12 bases in the middle.

The chain carries TRBV19 and TRBJ2-2; 9 bases map to TRBD2. V trimming: 5 bases; J trimming: 6 bases; junction bases outside the gene matches: 13. The CDR3 spans 17 residues. From germline, CDR1 is LNHDA and CDR2 SQIVND (reference sequence). CDR3 nucleotide sequence: TGTGCCAGTAGTGTTTCCTCGGCGGGAGGGCCTTCCGGGGAGCTGTTTTTT. It is translated as CASSVSSAGGPSGELFF. The full variable domain, its missing parts supplied by reference TRBV19 and TRBJ2-2, is DGGITQSPKYLFRKEGQNVTLSCEQNLNHDAMYWYRQDPGQGLRLIYYSQIVNDFQKGDIAEGYSVSREKKESFPLTVTSAQKNPTAFYLCASSVSSAGGPSGELFFGEGSRLTVL.

The rearrangement links TRBV27 to TRBJ2-7, with TRBD1 identical over 11 bases. Germline assignment: CDR1 MNHEY and CDR2 SMNVEV (reference sequence). Trimming took 5 bases from V and 3 from J; bases not matched to a gene: 9. The CDR3 sequence is 16 residues long. CDR3 bases: TGTGCCAGCAGTCCCCGGGACAGGGGGGGTCGCTACGAGCAGTACTTC. This sequence encodes CASSPRDRGGRYEQYF.

The rearrangement links TRBV5-1 to TRBJ2-7; 10 nucleotides line up with TRBD2. Germline V gene lookup returns CDR1 SGHRS and CDR2 YFSETQ. Trimming took 0 bases from V and 6 from J; bases not matched to a gene: 6. The CDR3 has 15 amino acids. The CDR3 spells CASSLGLAGAFEQYF. CDR3 sequence (DNA): TGCGCCAGCAGCTTGGGCCTAGCGGGAGCGTTCGAGCAGTACTTC.

The chain recombines TRBV6-1 with TRBJ1-6; D not certain. This CDR3 is built from 16 residues. Trimming pared 3 bases from V and 4 bases from J, leaving 13 bases between. Germline assignment: CDR1 MNHNS and CDR2 SASEGT. The CDR3 loop is CASSDLIQIYNSPLHF. CDR3 nucleotides: TGTGCCAGCAGTGACCTAATACAGATTTATAATTCACCCCTCCACTTT.

This clone came up a few times. V and J are TRBV2 and TRBJ2-7; D not resolved. V was pared by 0 bases and J by 4 bases, with 13 bases between. Germline loops: CDR1 SNHLY, CDR2 FYNNEI. This CDR3 has 15 residues. CDR3 in DNA: TGTGCCAGCAGTGAAGCGCTAGAGGATCCTTACGAGCAGTACTTC. This codes for CASSEALEDPYEQYF.

This clone was detected only a few times. The gene calls are TRBV4-1 and TRBJ2-3, with D possibly matching TRBD1 (5 bases). Germline loops: CDR1 MGHRA, CDR2 YSYEKL. Trimming shortened V by 4 bases and J by 3 bases, and 8 bases separated the two germline ends. The CDR3 is made up of 13 amino acids. As DNA, the CDR3 is TGCGCCAGCAGCCTCCAGGGAACAGATACGCAGTATTTT. Its translation: CASSLQGTDTQYF.

This clone was observed a single time. The gene calls are TRBV6-5 and TRBJ1-2; 7 bases are shared with TRBD1. V lost 4 bases and J lost 8; bases outside the gene matches: 4. Germline lookup yields CDR1 MNHEY and CDR2 SVGAGI. There are 12 residues in the CDR3. DNA for the CDR3: TGTGCCAGCAGTTCTCGACAGGGCGGCTACACCTTC. Translating it yields CASSSRQGGYTF.

CDR3 protein: CASSLAAGAVSYEQYF. In DNA, the CDR3 is TGCGCCAGCAGCTTGGCGGCGGGAGCGGTTTCCTACGAGCAGTACTTC. The chain couples TRBV5-1 to TRBJ2-7; 7 nucleotides match TRBD2. The CDR3 totals 16 residues. Germline values: CDR1 SGHRS, CDR2 YFSETQ. V lost 0 bases, J lost 1 base, and 7 bases stayed unmatched.

The V gene is TRBV5-1, the J gene TRBJ2-7; D may be TRBD1 (6 bases). The CDR3 runs 14 residues. The germline V gene encodes CDR1 SGHRS and CDR2 YFSETQ. V gave up 0 bases and J gave up 3 bases, with 10 bases separating them. The CDR3 DNA is TGCGCCAGCAGCTTGGGACAGGATATCTACGAGCAGTACTTC. It codes for CASSLGQDIYEQYF.

V usage is TRBV11-2 and J usage is TRBJ2-1, with a weak D call TRBD2 (6 bases). V was clipped by 4 bases and J by 0 bases, with 16 bases between them. The CDR3 length is 17 residues. CDR1 and CDR2 (germline): SGHAT, FQNNGV. This chain's CDR3 is CASSSYKRASSYNEQFF. The CDR3 nucleotides read TGTGCCAGCAGCTCCTATAAGCGGGCTAGCTCCTACAATGAGCAGTTCTTC.

This sequence joins TRBV6-1 and TRBJ1-3; the D is unclear. Per germline, CDR1 MNHNS and CDR2 SASEGT. The CDR3 has 17 amino acids. V was trimmed by 1 base and J by 0 bases, leaving 13 bases between them. The CDR3 is CASSEEVGVYSGNTIYF. As DNA, the CDR3 is TGTGCCAGCAGTGAAGAGGTAGGAGTTTACTCTGGAAACACCATATATTTT.

The V and J genes are TRBV5-1 and TRBJ2-1; TRBD1 is a possible D gene (6 bases). V was cut by 3 bases and J by 7 bases, with 8 bases left in between. CDR1 and CDR2 (germline): SGHRS, YFSETQ. The CDR3 is 12 amino acids. For the CDR3, the DNA is TGCGCCAGCAGCTCGCAGGGGAATGAGCAGTTCTTC. This encodes CASSSQGNEQFF.

This rearrangement joins TRBV28 to TRBJ2-7, with D tentatively TRBD2 (6 bases). V was trimmed by 9 bases and J by 4 bases, leaving 13 bases between them. Germline V gene data show CDR1 as MDHEN and CDR2 as SYDVKM. The CDR3 has 12 amino acids. The CDR3 reads CASGGFRYEQYF. The CDR3 nucleotides read TGTGCCAGTGGAGGGTTCAGGTACGAGCAGTACTTC.

V is TRBV24-1 and J is TRBJ2-1, with 9 positions matching TRBD2. The CDR3 has 16 amino acids. Germline V CDR1 and CDR2: KGHDR, SFDVKD. V lost 4 bases and J lost 7; bases outside the gene matches: 10. CDR3 DNA: TGTGCCACCAGTGACATTAGCGGGAGATATATGAATGAGCAGTTCTTC. As protein: CATSDISGRYMNEQFF.

The chain has TRBV3-1 (or the pseudogene TRBV3-2) and TRBJ1-1; unclear D gene. The ends were cut back, 3 bases at V and 9 bases at J, with 11 bases in the middle. The CDR3 covers 12 residues. Germline CDR1 reads LGHDT; CDR2 reads YNNKEL (reference sequence). CDR3 nucleotide sequence: TGTGCCAGCAGCCACCCGGGAATTAAAGCTTTCTTT. It is translated as CASSHPGIKAFF.

The count of this clone is one. This chain connects TRBV19 to TRBJ1-2; unclear D gene. The CDR3 consists of 12 residues. The germline V gene has CDR1 LNHDA and CDR2 SQIVND (reference sequence). V lost 7 bases and J lost 8, with 14 bases in between. The CDR3 is CASNGDRLGYTF. DNA for the CDR3: TGTGCCAGTAACGGGGATCGGCTAGGCTACACCTTC. The full variable domain, rest sourced from reference TRBV19 and TRBJ1-2, is DGGITQSPKYLFRKEGQNVTLSCEQNLNHDAMYWYRQDPGQGLRLIYYSQIVNDFQKGDIAEGYSVSREKKESFPLTVTSAQKNPTAFYLCASNGDRLGYTFGSGTRLTVV.

The V gene is TRBV30, the J gene TRBJ1-6; D unresolved. The ends were cut back, 5 bases at V and 5 bases at J, with 10 bases in the middle. The length of the CDR3 is 13 residues. Germline V lookup: CDR1 GTSNPN, CDR2 SVGIG (reference sequence). The CDR3, as DNA: TGTGCCTGGGAGAGACACAATAATTCACCCCTCCACTTT. It codes for CAWERHNNSPLHF. Supplemented by reference TRBV30 and TRBJ1-6, the full variable domain reads SQTIHQWPATLVQPVGSPLSLECTVEGTSNPNLYWYRQAAGRGLQLLFYSVGIGQISSEVPQNLSASRPQDRQFILSSKKLLLSDSGFYLCAWERHNNSPLHFGNGTRLTVT.

This clone was counted a few times. V usage is TRBV11-2 and J usage is TRBJ1-2, with 10 bases matching TRBD1. V lost 8 bases, J lost 2 bases, and 11 bases stayed unmatched. CDR1 and CDR2 from the germline V gene are SGHAT and FQNNGV. CDR3 length: 16 residues. Here the CDR3 reads CASGPGQGSRNYGYTF. The DNA of the CDR3 is TGTGCCAGCGGTCCGGGACAGGGGTCTAGAAACTATGGCTACACCTTC.

The rearrangement uses TRBV2 and TRBJ2-2, with unresolved D. The CDR3 is made up of 13 amino acids. Trimming shortened V by 4 bases and J by 4 bases, and 7 bases separated the two germline ends. CDR1 and CDR2 from the germline V gene are SNHLY and FYNNEI. The CDR3 DNA reads as TGTGCCAGCAGTGTCCGTATCACCGGGGAGCTGTTTTTT. Its translation: CASSVRITGELFF.

The chain uses TRBV5-1 and TRBJ1-1, with D perhaps matching TRBD1 (6 bases). Deletions cut 3 bases from V and 1 base from J, with 13 bases between. CDR1 and CDR2 from the germline V gene are SGHRS and YFSETQ. This CDR3 is built from 15 residues. The CDR3, as DNA: TGCGCCAGCAGCTCGATCGGACAGACGAACACTGAAGCTTTCTTT. This translates into CASSSIGQTNTEAFF.

V usage is TRBV4-1 and J usage is TRBJ1-2; D is ambiguous. Deletions cut 6 bases from V and 0 bases from J, with 14 bases between. Germline CDR1 reads MGHRA; CDR2 reads YSYEKL. The CDR3 extends over 15 amino acids. CDR3 DNA sequence: TGCGCCAGCAGGATCGTTTCCGACTCTAACTATGGCTACACCTTC. Its translation: CASRIVSDSNYGYTF.

CDR3 DNA: TGTGCCAGCAGCGAGAGGTACCGTCCAGATACGCAGTATTTT. It encodes CASSERYRPDTQYF. This sequence joins TRBV9 and TRBJ2-3; D not resolved. Between the trimmed V and J ends, which lost 3 bases and 4 bases, there was a span of 12 bases. The germline V gene has CDR1 SGDLS and CDR2 YYNGEE. This CDR3 region has 14 residues.

The chain is built from TRBV19 and TRBJ1-5; 11 nucleotides agree with TRBD1. The CDR3 extends over 16 amino acids. With V trimmed by 8 bases and J by 3 bases, 9 bases remained unmatched. CDR1 LNHDA and CDR2 SQIVND come from the germline V gene (reference sequence). The CDR3 region is CASARDRGNFNQPQHF. CDR3 bases: TGTGCCAGTGCCCGGGACAGGGGGAACTTCAATCAGCCCCAGCATTTT. Based on the CDR3 plus reference TRBV19 and TRBJ1-5, the full variable domain is DGGITQSPKYLFRKEGQNVTLSCEQNLNHDAMYWYRQDPGQGLRLIYYSQIVNDFQKGDIAEGYSVSREKKESFPLTVTSAQKNPTAFYLCASARDRGNFNQPQHFGDGTRLSIL.